The clone carrying this T cell receptor (beta chain) has more than one count but fewer than ten. Trimming at V came to 6 bases and at J to 6 bases, leaving 4 bases not matched to a gene. CDR3 length: 14 residues. The V gene's germline CDR1 is ENHRY and CDR2 SYGVKD. This record comes from a study of blood T cell repertoires in COVID-19. As for the study in general: From T cells, B-cell-depleted T cells, or PBMCs came the material, which was cDNA or gDNA.

Generated by immunoSEQ multiplex PCR, the TCRdb table keeps only in-frame clones and is missing some. The table shows 140,000 to 150,000 clones, with more than 65% occurring only once. This sequence joins TRBV10-3 and TRBJ1-6, with TRBD1 matching 8 bases. Sequenced sample: peripheral blood. The receptor's source is a man in his sixties with active or convalescent COVID-19. DNA of the CDR3: TGTGCCATCAGACCCGGGACAGGTAATTCACCCCTCCACTTT. It yields the protein CAIRPGTGNSPLHF.